One and the same sample provided the 17 T cell receptor beta chains below, sequenced in a study of T cell clonality in common variable immunodeficiency. This table comes from immunoSEQ multiplex PCR, and its TCRdb copy is limited to in-frame clones, with some not included. The sample is made up of just over 15,000 clones, none counted only once. For these TCRs, the target antigens are not known. General observations from the study: In common variable immunodeficiency, TCR beta chains reportedly carried fewer deletions and N-nucleotide insertions.

Material for sequencing was peripheral blood mononuclear cells. These TCRs come from a human donor with common variable immunodeficiency.

This clone was seen more than once but under ten times. The sequenced fragment ends 3 residues before the CDR3 boundary, so the rest is inferred from the germline J gene. J is TRBJ2-1 and V is TRBV29-1; 7 positions agree with TRBD2. The CDR3 is 15 residues long. After removal of 3 bases from V and 1 base from J, the junction contained 6 bases not matched to a gene. Germline-derived CDR1 and CDR2 are SQVTM and ANQGSEA. The CDR3 bases that were read are TGCAGCGTTGAGGTGAGCGGGAAGTCCTACAATGAG. This codes for CSVEVSGKSYNE. From start to end, the CDR3 is CSVEVSGKSYNEQFF.

In the case of this clone: The sequence runs out 3 residues before the end of the CDR3; the remainder is reconstructed from the germline J gene. The chain carries TRBV7-9 and TRBJ1-1; maybe TRBD1 (6 bases). Germline CDR1 is SEHNR and CDR2 is FQNEAQ (reference sequence). The V end was cut by 5 bases, the J end by 5 bases, with 12 bases between. This CDR3 region has 13 residues. The sequenced CDR3 bases are TGTGCCAGCAGCGACAGGTCTAAGACTGAA. This translates into CASSDRSKTE. The full CDR3 protein reads CASSDRSKTEAFF.

This clone was counted many times. Incomplete CDR3 DNA: TGTGCCAGTAGTCCTGGTTTTGCGGTAAACTATGGC. Residues: CASSPGFAVNYG. The entire CDR3 protein reads CASSPGFAVNYGYTF. The chain joins TRBV19 to TRBJ1-2; D is unresolved. The read ends 3 residues shy of where the CDR3 ends; the end is completed using the germline J gene. V was cut by 5 bases and J by 2 bases, with 15 bases left in between. CDR3 length: 15 amino acids. Germline loops: CDR1 LNHDA, CDR2 SQIVND (reference sequence).

Ten or more counts support this clone. With the read ending 3 residues before the CDR3 end, the germline J gene is used to fill in that end. The rearrangement uses TRBV10-3 and TRBJ1-1; D is ambiguous. The CDR3 is 13 residues long. V was pared by 4 bases and J by 1 base, with 7 bases between. From germline, CDR1 is ENHRY and CDR2 SYGVKD. The CDR3 bases that were read are TGTGCCATCAGTGCAGGAACGAACACTGAA. Translated: CAISAGTNTE. The full CDR3 protein is CAISAGTNTEAFF.

This clone was seen repeatedly, ten times or more. From the germline J gene comes the end of the CDR3, since the read stops 3 residues before it. The genes are TRBV6-2 or TRBV6-3 and TRBJ2-7; possibly TRBD1 for D (6 bases). This CDR3 is built from 12 residues. The germline V gene encodes CDR1 MNHEY and CDR2 SVGEGT. V was shortened by 8 bases and J by 5 bases, with 13 bases between the two germline ends. CDR3 in amino acids: CASGRGPNEQYF. The CDR3 DNA, read in part, is TGTGCCAGCGGCAGGGGTCCGAACGAG.

Note on this clone: The read comes to an end 3 residues before the CDR3 does, leaving the germline J gene to fill in the end. The chain combines TRBV23-1 with TRBJ2-7, with TRBD1 matching over 7 bases. TRBV23-1 is noted as an ORF with a role that remains uncertain. V shed 0 bases, J shed 0 bases, and the junction held 2 bases outside the gene matches. The CDR3 contains 15 residues. The CDR3 reads CASSQSRQGSYEQYF. CDR3 DNA (partial): TGCGCCAGCAGTCAATCAAGACAGGGCTCCTACGAG.

Details on this clone: Coverage ceases 3 residues before the CDR3 finishes, and the germline J gene fills in the end. The chain combines TRBV6-2 or TRBV6-3 with TRBJ1-2, with D unclear. The CDR3 spans 14 residues. The V gene lost 6 bases and the J gene lost 5 bases, with 16 bases spanning the gap. Germline CDR1 and CDR2: MNHEY and SVGEGT. The CDR3 DNA, read in part, is TGTGCCAGCAGCAAAAAGGGCAGCTTATATGGC. This codes for CASSKKGSLYG. The CDR3 in its entirety is CASSKKGSLYGYTF.

This clone showed up just a few times. The read is 3 residues too short to cover the CDR3 end, so that end is filled in from the germline J gene. This chain connects TRBV7-2 to TRBJ2-5, with D possibly TRBD1 on 6 matching bases. Germline lookup yields CDR1 SGHTA and CDR2 FQGNSA. V lost 2 bases to trimming and J lost 5 bases, with 15 bases between them. The CDR3 runs 15 residues. The CDR3 loop reads CASSLWGRGFETQYF. The part of the CDR3 DNA that was read is TGTGCCAGCAGCTTATGGGGCAGGGGATTCGAGACC.

Partial CDR3 DNA: TGCGCCAGCAGTCAATTGATACGAGGGGTCAATGAG. It encodes CASSQLIRGVNE. In full, the CDR3 is CASSQLIRGVNEQFF. The rearrangement uses TRBV23-1 and TRBJ2-1; either TRBD1 or TRBD2 may supply D (5 bases each). The DNA ends 3 residues before the CDR3 does, and the rest of the CDR3 is filled in from the germline J gene. TRBV23-1 is reported as an ORF; its role is uncertain. This CDR3 is 15 amino acids long. Trimming took 1 base from V and 6 from J, leaving 13 bases between them.

For this clone: The read ends 3 residues shy of where the CDR3 ends; the end is completed using the germline J gene. This chain links TRBV6-7 with TRBJ2-1; 11 positions match TRBD2. Being an ORF, TRBV6-7 has a function that is uncertain. V shed 2 bases and J 7 bases; nucleotides not matched to a gene: 7. The CDR3 covers 16 residues. CDR3 DNA, as far as it was read: TGTGCCAGCAGTTACGCAACTAGCGGGAGTAGGAATGAG. It codes for CASSYATSGSRNE. The entire CDR3 reads CASSYATSGSRNEQFF.

This clone has a handful of counts. The read is 3 residues too short to cover the CDR3 end, so that end is filled in from the germline J gene. The rearrangement links TRBV2 to TRBJ2-1, with 11 nucleotides matching TRBD2. The CDR3 has 16 amino acids. Germline trimming cut 6 bases from V and 3 bases from J; bases unmatched to any gene: 7. CDR1 is SNHLY and CDR2 is FYNNEI in the germline V gene. The CDR3 region is CASRPTSGSLYNEQFF. The sequenced part of the CDR3 DNA is TGTGCCAGCAGACCCACTAGCGGGAGTCTCTACAATGAG.

CDR3 region: CASSLGRDEQYF. The sequenced part of the CDR3 DNA is TGTGCCAGCAGCTTAGGTAGGGACGAG. The chain links TRBV7-9 to TRBJ2-7; D not resolved. Read data end 3 residues before the CDR3 end; the end is taken from the germline J gene. Trimming cost V 1 base and J 5 bases, with 6 bases left between them. Germline loops: CDR1 SEHNR, CDR2 FQNEAQ (reference sequence). The CDR3 loop spans 12 amino acids.

This clone was seen a few times. The read comes to an end 3 residues before the CDR3 does, leaving the germline J gene to fill in the end. The chain carries TRBV7-9 and TRBJ1-2; D call uncertain. Germline CDR1 is SEHNR and CDR2 is FQNEAQ (reference sequence). The V end lost 3 bases, the J end lost 4 bases, and 6 bases lay between the germline ends. The CDR3 consists of 12 residues. The CDR3 loop reads CASSLGSYGYTF. The covered CDR3 bases are TGTGCCAGCAGCTTGGGCAGCTATGGC.

This clone was seen a handful of times. Read data end 3 residues before the CDR3 end; the end is taken from the germline J gene. This chain uses TRBV7-2 with TRBJ2-3; 7 nucleotides agree with TRBD1. V trimming: 4 bases; J trimming: 4 bases; junction bases outside the gene matches: 8. The CDR3 loop spans 15 amino acids. The germline V gene has CDR1 SGHTA and CDR2 FQGNSA. The CDR3 is CASSSDQGVSDTQYF. CDR3 DNA (partial): TGTGCCAGCAGCTCGGACCAGGGGGTTTCAGATACG.

This clone was seen at least ten times. Incomplete CDR3 DNA: TGTGCCAGCAGCTTAACAGGTGAG. Translating it yields CASSLTGE. The whole CDR3 region reads CASSLTGEQFF. J is TRBJ2-1 and V is TRBV7-3; the D is unclear. The read halts 3 residues ahead of the CDR3 end, with the missing end drawn from the germline J gene. V lost 0 bases, J lost 9 bases, and 3 bases lay in between. This CDR3 is 11 amino acids long. CDR1 is SGHTA, CDR2 FQGTGA, per germline.

As regards this clone: The read comes to an end 3 residues before the CDR3 does, leaving the germline J gene to fill in the end. The V call is TRBV18, the J call TRBJ2-5; no clear D. Trimming took 6 bases from V and 5 from J, leaving 10 bases between them. The CDR3 loop spans 12 amino acids. Germline V lookup: CDR1 KGHSH, CDR2 LQKENI. The CDR3 region is CASSTGAETQYF. CDR3 bases read: TGTGCCAGCTCCACGGGTGCTGAGACC.

In regard to this clone: From the germline J gene comes the end of the CDR3, since the read stops 3 residues before it. The chain recombines TRBV18 with TRBJ2-7; D not certain. Germline assignment: CDR1 KGHSH and CDR2 LQKENI. Deletions cut 1 base from V and 5 bases from J, with 9 bases between. The CDR3 totals 13 residues. The covered CDR3 bases are TGTGCCAGCTCACCACGAGAACTCCACGAG. This sequence encodes CASSPRELHE. The CDR3 reads in full as CASSPRELHEQYF.